These 21 T cell receptor beta chains were all obtained from the same sample, sequenced in a study of cytomegalovirus exposure and HLA in healthy donors. With 60 Vbeta and 13 Jbeta primers, the PCR was carried out. Generated by immunoSEQ multiplex PCR, the TCRdb table keeps only in-frame clones and is missing some. The data show over 120,000 clones, more than 8% seen once. Specimen: PBMCs. Receptor source: a man between 50 and 59 years old in good health and CMV-seronegative.

As DNA, the CDR3 is TGTGCCAGCAGTCCGCGGACGGGGAACTATGGCTACACCTTC. It yields the protein CASSPRTGNYGYTF. The V gene is TRBV27, the J gene TRBJ1-2; D is unclear. Germline values: CDR1 MNHEY, CDR2 SMNVEV (reference sequence). V lost 5 bases and J lost 2, with 12 bases in between. CDR3 length: 14 amino acids.

This clone was observed a handful of times. This chain joins TRBV6-1 and TRBJ1-2; 9 nucleotides match TRBD1. The CDR3 is made up of 17 amino acids. Per the germline V gene, CDR1 is MNHNS and CDR2 is SASEGT. Germline trimming cut 4 bases from V and 3 bases from J; bases unmatched to any gene: 12. The CDR3 DNA follows: TGTGCCAGCAGTGCATATCTTTCCGGGACAGGGTACTATGGCTACACCTTC. It is translated as CASSAYLSGTGYYGYTF.

This clone was counted a few times. Other DNA sequences within the sample encode an identical CDR3. The chain uses TRBV21-1 and TRBJ2-7; whether TRBD2, the table's D call, matches the DNA was not checked. TRBV21-1 constitutes a pseudogene. The CDR3 consists of 15 residues. As DNA, the CDR3 is TGTGCCAGCAGCAAAGAGGCTAGCGGGCGATACGAGCAGTACTTC. Translated: CASSKEASGRYEQYF.

A single count supports this clone. One end of the junction is discordant with germline, which a read error may explain. The chain couples TRBV29-1 to TRBJ2-1, with no clear D. CDR1 is SQVTM, CDR2 ANQGSEA, per germline. The CDR3 runs to 14 residues. CDR3 DNA sequence: TGCAGGGTTGATCTGGGTAGCCAGTACAATGAGCAGTTCTTC. Translated: CRVDLGSQYNEQFF.

This clone was counted only a few times. The rearrangement joins TRBV2 to TRBJ2-7; a possible D gene is TRBD1 (5 bases). V gave up 6 bases and J gave up 3 bases, with 24 bases separating them. This CDR3 contains 17 residues. Per germline, CDR1 SNHLY and CDR2 FYNNEI. CDR3: CASRSDRSQTFFYEQYF. The CDR3 DNA sequence: TGTGCCAGCAGGAGCGACAGAAGTCAAACTTTTTTCTACGAGCAGTACTTC.

A few counts support this clone. The chain joins TRBV4-1 to TRBJ2-5, with 7 bases fitting TRBD2. The CDR3 spans 14 residues. The germline gives CDR1 MGHRA, CDR2 YSYEKL. V lost 4 bases to trimming and J lost 3 bases; unmatched junction nucleotides: 5. CDR3 bases: TGCGCCAGCAGCCCACGGGGGGAGGAAGAGACCCAGTACTTC. Amino acids: CASSPRGEEETQYF.

The rearrangement links TRBV2 to TRBJ2-2, with D unclear. The CDR3 spans 14 residues. Trimming took off 1 base at V and 5 bases at J, with 8 bases between the two ends. Germline CDR1 reads SNHLY; CDR2 reads FYNNEI. CDR3 sequence reads: CASSEGVRTGELFF. The CDR3 coding sequence is TGTGCCAGCAGTGAAGGGGTGAGGACCGGGGAGCTGTTTTTT.

The J gene is TRBJ2-5, the V gene TRBV6-5, with 9 nucleotides matching TRBD1. CDR3 size: 14 residues. Trimming removed 6 bases from V and 3 bases from J; junction bases left unmatched: 5. Germline V CDR1 and CDR2: MNHEY, SVGAGI. DNA of the CDR3: TGTGCCAGCAGGGGACAGGGCGGGAAAGAGACCCAGTACTTC. Encoded protein: CASRGQGGKETQYF.

The CDR3 here is CASSLATGARWGTDTQYF. As DNA, the CDR3 is TGTGCCAGCAGCTTAGCGACAGGGGCTCGGTGGGGAACAGATACGCAGTATTTT. The V gene is TRBV7-9, the J gene TRBJ2-3, with 8 bases lining up with TRBD1. The length of the CDR3 is 18 residues. The germline CDR1 and CDR2 sequences are SEHNR and FQNEAQ (reference sequence). With V trimmed by 0 bases and J by 3 bases, 11 bases remained unmatched.

The genes are TRBV28 and TRBJ2-1, with 13 bases matching TRBD2. Losses at the gene ends were 4 bases for V and 3 bases for J; bases not matched to a gene: 3. Germline V gene sequence: CDR1 MDHEN, CDR2 SYDVKM. The CDR3 is 16 amino acids. As DNA, the CDR3 is TGTGCCAGCAGTTCGGGGACTAGCGGGAACTACAATGAGCAGTTCTTC. Protein: CASSSGTSGNYNEQFF.

This clone was counted a few times. The chain carries TRBV19 and TRBJ1-1; 10 bases are a match to TRBD1. The CDR3 contains 17 residues. CDR1 and CDR2 from the germline V gene are LNHDA and SQIVND (reference sequence). V shed 9 bases, J shed 5 bases, and the junction held 18 bases outside the gene matches. CDR3 loop: CASRPHRDRGRGTEAFF. CDR3 DNA: TGTGCCAGCAGACCTCACCGGGACAGGGGTCGGGGTACTGAAGCTTTCTTT.

This clone was found a few times. The CDR3 sequence: CASSPRTGADGTEAFF. The CDR3 DNA reads TGTGCCAGTAGTCCGCGGACAGGGGCCGATGGCACTGAAGCTTTCTTT. The rearrangement links TRBV19 to TRBJ1-1, with 9 bases aligning to TRBD1. CDR3 length: 16 residues. J lost 4 bases, V lost 5 bases, and 11 bases had no gene match. CDR1 and CDR2 from the germline V gene are LNHDA and SQIVND (reference sequence).

V usage is TRBV6-5 and J usage is TRBJ1-1; TRBD1 might be the D (5 bases). Trimming took 2 bases from V and 1 from J, leaving 11 bases between them. There are 15 residues in the CDR3. The germline V gene has CDR1 MNHEY and CDR2 SVGAGI. In nucleotides, the CDR3 is TGTGCCAGCAGTTACAGCGCAGGGCGGAACACTGAAGCTTTCTTT. Translation: CASSYSAGRNTEAFF.

This clone was seen a few times. This chain connects TRBV7-2 to TRBJ2-7, with 7 bases fitting TRBD1. The trim removed 3 bases at V and 0 bases at J, leaving 5 bases unmatched. The CDR3 runs to 15 residues. CDR1 SGHTA and CDR2 FQGNSA come from the germline V gene. CDR3 region: CASSLPRTGSYEQYF. Here the CDR3 DNA reads TGTGCCAGCAGCTTGCCCCGGACAGGCTCCTACGAGCAGTACTTC.

V usage is TRBV6-5 and J usage is TRBJ1-2, with D maybe TRBD1 (6 bases). The CDR3 runs 15 residues. V lost 6 bases and J 3 bases, leaving 17 bases between the germline ends. Looked up from germline, CDR1 is MNHEY and CDR2 is SVGAGI. The CDR3 region is CASRKTRGSYYGYTF. CDR3 DNA: TGTGCCAGCAGGAAGACCAGGGGTAGTTACTATGGCTACACCTTC.

The rearrangement joins TRBV15 to TRBJ2-7, with 7 bases that match TRBD1. The CDR3 runs to 14 residues. Germline loops: CDR1 LNHNV, CDR2 YYDKDF (reference sequence). The J segment lost 2 bases and the V segment lost 1 base, leaving 2 bases of the junction unmatched. In nucleotides, the CDR3 is TGTGCCACCAGCAGAGTAGGGGGCCCCTACGAGCAGTACTTC. The encoded protein is CATSRVGGPYEQYF.

This clone was found a few times. V and J are TRBV7-2 and TRBJ1-5; 7 nucleotides line up with TRBD1. The CDR3 extends over 15 amino acids. CDR1 is SGHTA and CDR2 is FQGNSA in the germline V gene. V shed 5 bases, J shed 1 base, and the junction held 5 bases outside the gene matches. The CDR3 region has the DNA TGTGCCAGCAGCCCGGACAGGTTAAGCAATCAGCCCCAGCATTTT. Protein: CASSPDRLSNQPQHF.

This chain joins TRBV11-2 and TRBJ1-1; 7 bases agree with TRBD1. Germline V lookup: CDR1 SGHAT, CDR2 FQNNGV. This CDR3 is built from 17 residues. The junction had 12 bases not matched to a gene; V was cut back by 5 bases and J by 0 bases. In DNA, the CDR3 is TGTGCCAGCAGCCCCGTAGCCGGGACAGTATTGAACACTGAAGCTTTCTTT. This encodes CASSPVAGTVLNTEAFF.

The sample holds a few counts of this clone. V usage is TRBV6-5 and J usage is TRBJ1-2, with TRBD1 matching over 7 bases. Germline loops: CDR1 MNHEY, CDR2 SVGAGI. The CDR3 extends over 13 amino acids. After removal of 8 bases from V and 4 bases from J, the junction contained 7 bases not matched to a gene. CDR3 in amino acids: CASRVRQGYGYTF. The CDR3 DNA reads TGTGCCAGCCGTGTGAGACAGGGCTATGGCTACACCTTC.

This clone has only one observation. This chain joins TRBV9 and TRBJ2-7; 8 positions match TRBD2. CDR1 and CDR2 (germline): SGDLS, YYNGEE. The length of the CDR3 is 15 residues. V dropped 4 bases and J dropped 2; count of bases not matched to a gene: 8. In DNA form, the CDR3 reads TGTGCCAGCAGCCGAGGGGAAGCGGGGGCCTACGAGCAGTACTTC. Its translation is CASSRGEAGAYEQYF.

The rearrangement uses TRBV2 and TRBJ1-1; 8 bases map to TRBD1. The J segment lost 1 base and the V segment lost 4 bases, leaving 5 bases of the junction unmatched. The CDR3 is 15 residues long. Germline CDR1 is SNHLY and CDR2 is FYNNEI. CDR3 residues: CASSGTGKANTEAFF. In DNA form, the CDR3 reads TGTGCCAGCAGTGGGACAGGGAAGGCGAACACTGAAGCTTTCTTT.